A single sample is the source of the 9 T cell receptor beta chains below, sequenced in a study of CD8 T cells in Susac syndrome. It was with random hexamers that roughly 0.5 to 1 ug RNA was reverse transcribed. TCRdb reprocessed the immunoSEQ multiplex PCR reads via MiXCR and lists one record per CDR3 protein. The sample holds roughly 160,000 distinct CDR3 sequences, roughly 95% seen once. The sample taken for sequencing was CD4+ T cells from PBMCs. Source of these receptors: a human donor with Susac syndrome.

The rearrangement uses TRBV7-2 and TRBJ2-1; no definite D call. CDR1 and CDR2 (germline): SGHTA, FQGNSA. The length of the CDR3 is 12 residues. V lost 3 bases to trimming and J lost 7 bases, with 7 bases between them. The CDR3 DNA follows: TGTGCCAGCAGCTTTCCAAGTAATGAGCAGTTCTTC. Translated: CASSFPSNEQFF.

The V gene is TRBV7-2, the J gene TRBJ1-2; D may be TRBD1 (5 bases). This CDR3 spans 13 amino acids. V was clipped by 1 base and J by 6 bases, with 9 bases between them. The germline V gene encodes CDR1 SGHTA and CDR2 FQGNSA. The CDR3 sequence: CASSLVIGDGYTF. CDR3 DNA sequence: TGTGCCAGCAGCTTAGTGATAGGGGATGGCTACACCTTC.

This chain links TRBV29-1 with TRBJ2-1; TRBD2 is a possible D gene (5 bases). Germline-derived CDR1 and CDR2 are SQVTM and ANQGSEA. Trimming cost V 0 bases and J 7 bases, with 19 bases left between them. This CDR3 comprises 16 residues. CDR3 nucleotide sequence: TGCAGCGTTGAAGAGAGGGTCCTCAACCCAGGTAATGAGCAGTTCTTC. Translated, it gives CSVEERVLNPGNEQFF.

The V call is TRBV7-3, the J call TRBJ2-2; either TRBD1 or TRBD2 may supply D (5 bases each). The germline CDR1 and CDR2 sequences are SGHTA and FQGTGA. V was trimmed by 5 bases and J by 3 bases, leaving 10 bases between them. This CDR3 is 14 amino acids long. CDR3 nucleotide sequence: TGTGCCAGCAGCCAAGGGACCTACACCGGGGAGCTGTTTTTT. Encoded protein: CASSQGTYTGELFF.

The gene calls are TRBV30 and TRBJ2-2; D remains ambiguous. The CDR3 spans 16 residues. CDR1 and CDR2 from the germline V gene are GTSNPN and SVGIG (reference sequence). The V and J ends lost 0 bases and 3 bases respectively, with 14 bases between them. The CDR3 sequence is CAWSVLGSYYTGELFF. The CDR3, as DNA: TGTGCCTGGAGTGTACTCGGCAGTTACTACACCGGGGAGCTGTTTTTT.

The chain links TRBV3-1 to TRBJ2-5; D remains ambiguous. Germline loops: CDR1 LGHDT, CDR2 YNNKEL (reference sequence). The CDR3 contains 14 residues. Trimming pared 0 bases from V and 5 bases from J, leaving 10 bases between. The CDR3 spells CASSQEGKSETQYF. The CDR3 DNA is TGTGCCAGCAGCCAAGAGGGTAAAAGTGAGACCCAGTACTTC.

The rearrangement uses TRBV19 and TRBJ2-6; D is ambiguous. There are 17 residues in the CDR3. V lost 4 bases to trimming and J lost 0 bases, with 13 bases between them. Germline assignment: CDR1 LNHDA and CDR2 SQIVND (reference sequence). The CDR3 sequence is CASSTVAASSGANVLTF. The CDR3 nucleotides are TGTGCCAGTAGTACGGTTGCTGCGAGCTCTGGGGCCAACGTCCTGACTTTC.

The gene calls are TRBV9 and TRBJ2-1, with D perhaps matching TRBD2 (6 bases). Germline V lookup: CDR1 SGDLS, CDR2 YYNGEE. The CDR3 loop spans 15 amino acids. Deletions cut 0 bases from V and 8 bases from J, with 15 bases between. CDR3 sequence (DNA): TGTGCCAGCAGCGTAGCCCCGGGACTTTCGCATGAGCAGTTCTTC. It yields the protein CASSVAPGLSHEQFF.

The chain carries TRBV30 and TRBJ2-1; no reliable D call. Per the germline V gene, CDR1 is GTSNPN and CDR2 is SVGIG (reference sequence). Trimming removed 5 bases at V and 9 bases at J, with 17 bases between. This CDR3 has 13 residues. The CDR3: CAWAGEHYSEQFF. The CDR3, as DNA: TGTGCCTGGGCAGGCGAACACTATAGTGAGCAGTTCTTC. Drawing the rest from reference TRBV30 and TRBJ2-1, the complete variable domain is SQTIHQWPATLVQPVGSPLSLECTVEGTSNPNLYWYRQAAGRGLQLLFYSVGIGQISSEVPQNLSASRPQDRQFILSSKKLLLSDSGFYLCAWAGEHYSEQFFGPGTRLTVL.